The 32 T cell receptor beta chains below were found in one sample sequenced in a study of cytomegalovirus exposure and HLA in healthy donors. The PCR contained 60 Vbeta and 13 Jbeta primers. TCRdb keeps only in-frame clones here, not all; method: immunoSEQ multiplex PCR. The sample lists approximately 150,000 clones, around two thirds occurring once. The specimen was PBMCs. The receptors originated from a male donor in good health and CMV-seronegative.

The rearrangement links TRBV5-1 to TRBJ2-1; 12 positions match TRBD1. V gave up 4 bases and J gave up 12 bases; unmatched junction bases: 11. The CDR3 contains 15 residues. The germline CDR1 and CDR2 sequences are SGHRS and YFSETQ. This CDR3 reads CASSLGQGAGAVQFF. Here the CDR3 DNA reads TGCGCCAGCAGCCTGGGACAGGGGGCAGGGGCAGTGCAGTTCTTC.

The chain combines TRBV10-3 with TRBJ2-2; D not certain. The CDR3 covers 17 residues. V was cut by 0 bases and J by 6 bases, with 17 bases left in between. The germline CDR1 and CDR2 sequences are ENHRY and SYGVKD. The chain's CDR3 is CAISESGRRLSAGELFF. The CDR3 nucleotides read TGTGCCATCAGTGAGTCGGGTAGGCGGTTGTCGGCCGGGGAGCTGTTTTTT.

The rearrangement links TRBV28 to TRBJ2-7, with 7 nucleotides matching TRBD1. The CDR3 length is 14 residues. The germline V gene encodes CDR1 MDHEN and CDR2 SYDVKM. J lost 2 bases, V lost 6 bases, and 7 bases had no gene match. This CDR3 reads CASRFRQGPYEQYF. The CDR3 nucleotides are TGTGCCAGCAGATTCCGACAGGGACCCTACGAGCAGTACTTC.

This clone was detected only a few times. This chain connects TRBV7-3 to TRBJ2-1; 9 nucleotides align to TRBD1. V was clipped by 1 base and J by 8 bases; unmatched bases: 3. The CDR3 loop spans 14 amino acids. Germline CDR1 SGHTA, CDR2 FQGTGA. For the CDR3, the DNA is TGTGCCAGCAGCTTAAGGGACAGGGAAGATGAGCAGTTCTTC. Translated: CASSLRDREDEQFF. The full variable domain, its missing parts supplied by reference TRBV7-3 and TRBJ2-1, is GAGVSQTPSNKVTEKGKYVELRCDPISGHTALYWYRQSLGQGPEFLIYFQGTGAADDSGLPNDRFFAVRPEGSVSTLKIQRTERGDSAVYLCASSLRDREDEQFFGPGTRLTVL.

This clone has more than one count but fewer than ten. The V and J genes are TRBV5-1 and TRBJ2-5, with D possibly TRBD1 on 6 matching bases. The germline V gene has CDR1 SGHRS and CDR2 YFSETQ. Trimming stripped 4 bases from V and 5 bases from J, with 18 bases between. The CDR3 loop spans 15 amino acids. The CDR3 sequence is CASSGYTGQGETQYF. The CDR3 bases are TGCGCCAGCAGCGGGTACACGGGGCAGGGGGAGACCCAGTACTTC.

This clone was seen only a few times. This chain links TRBV28 with TRBJ2-7; 10 bases map to TRBD2. V was pared by 5 bases and J by 4 bases, with 8 bases of the junction left unmatched. The germline CDR1 and CDR2 sequences are MDHEN and SYDVKM. The CDR3 has 15 amino acids. The CDR3 is CASSDLLAGYYEQYF. Written as DNA, the CDR3 is TGTGCCAGCAGTGACTTACTAGCGGGGTATTACGAGCAGTACTTC.

This clone was seen a few times. The chain recombines TRBV25-1 with TRBJ2-2; 10 bases map to TRBD1. CDR3 length: 15 amino acids. Germline V gene lookup returns CDR1 MGHDK and CDR2 SYGVNS. Trimming removed 6 bases from V and 6 bases from J; junction bases left unmatched: 7. In DNA form, the CDR3 reads TGTGCCAGCAGCCTACGGGACAGGGGCTCCGGGGAGCTGTTTTTT. Encoded protein: CASSLRDRGSGELFF.

The chain has TRBV27 and TRBJ1-2; 7 positions agree with TRBD1. The germline gives CDR1 MNHEY, CDR2 SMNVEV (reference sequence). Germline trimming cut 0 bases from V and 7 bases from J; bases unmatched to any gene: 2. The CDR3 has 13 residues. CDR3 amino acids: CASSLSPGGGYTF. The CDR3 coding sequence is TGTGCCAGCAGTTTATCCCCAGGGGGTGGCTACACCTTC.

This clone was recorded a few times. The V and J genes are TRBV4-1 and TRBJ1-1; D is unclear. This CDR3 spans 14 amino acids. The germline gives CDR1 MGHRA, CDR2 YSYEKL. Trimming removed 1 base from V and 4 bases from J, with 10 bases in between. The CDR3 loop is CASSQVGRFTEAFF. For the CDR3, the DNA is TGCGCCAGCAGCCAAGTGGGGAGATTCACTGAAGCTTTCTTT.

The chain is built from TRBV6-4 and TRBJ2-5; 10 bases match TRBD2. V was pared by 5 bases and J by 5 bases, with 8 bases of the junction left unmatched. CDR3 size: 15 residues. Germline V CDR1 and CDR2: MRHNA, SNTAGT. This CDR3 is CASSRTSGGGETQYF. The CDR3, as DNA: TGTGCCAGCAGTCGGACTAGCGGCGGGGGGGAGACCCAGTACTTC.

V usage is TRBV10-2 and J usage is TRBJ2-1; no reliable D call. Germline V CDR1 and CDR2: WSHSY, SAAADI. The CDR3 has 15 residues. The V and J ends lost 6 bases and 0 bases respectively, with 12 bases between them. The CDR3 DNA follows: TGCGCCAGCAGCCTACAGAGAAGCTCCTACAATGAGCAGTTCTTC. This sequence encodes CASSLQRSSYNEQFF.

This rearrangement joins TRBV11-2 to TRBJ2-1, with TRBD2 matching over 10 bases. The germline V gene encodes CDR1 SGHAT and CDR2 FQNNGV. V lost 3 bases and J lost 5; bases outside the gene matches: 1. The length of the CDR3 is 14 residues. DNA of the CDR3: TGTGCCAGCAGCTTCCTAGCGGGGGACAATGAGCAGTTCTTC. This sequence encodes CASSFLAGDNEQFF. The whole variable domain, remainder taken from reference TRBV11-2 and TRBJ2-1, is EAGVAQSPRYKIIEKRQSVAFWCNPISGHATLYWYQQILGQGPKLLIQFQNNGVVDDSQLPKDRFSAERLKGVDSTLKIQPAKLEDSAVYLCASSFLAGDNEQFFGPGTRLTVL.

V usage is TRBV7-9 and J usage is TRBJ1-1; D might be TRBD1 (6 bases). Germline V gene lookup returns CDR1 SEHNR and CDR2 FQNEAQ (reference sequence). Between the trimmed V and J ends, which lost 6 bases and 6 bases, there was a span of 11 bases. The CDR3 is 12 amino acids. The CDR3 reads CASRQGTPEAFF. The CDR3, as DNA: TGTGCCAGCAGACAGGGAACGCCTGAAGCTTTCTTT.

This chain uses TRBV30 with TRBJ2-5; D gene uncertain. Between the trimmed V and J ends, which lost 4 bases and 2 bases, there was a span of 11 bases. This CDR3 region has 13 residues. Germline CDR1 reads GTSNPN; CDR2 reads SVGIG (reference sequence). The CDR3 protein is CAWTPRQQETQYF. CDR3 coding DNA: TGTGCCTGGACCCCGCGGCAACAAGAGACCCAGTACTTC.

This clone was counted a single time. V usage is TRBV18 and J usage is TRBJ2-1; 7 bases map to TRBD1. The CDR3 is 15 amino acids. The V gene end was trimmed by 4 bases and the J gene end by 4 bases; junction bases not matched to a gene: 7. The germline CDR1 and CDR2 sequences are KGHSH and LQKENI. The CDR3 region is CASSLYRGQYNEQFF. DNA of the CDR3: TGTGCCAGCTCACTCTACAGGGGACAATACAATGAGCAGTTCTTC.

This clone was counted only a few times. The chain recombines TRBV7-2 with TRBJ1-2; 9 bases fit TRBD1. CDR3 length: 15 amino acids. The V gene's germline CDR1 is SGHTA and CDR2 FQGNSA. Trimming took 6 bases from V and 4 from J; bases not matched to a gene: 9. CDR3 bases: TGTGCCAGCAGTCATAGACAGGGGGTGTCCTATGGCTACACCTTC. As protein: CASSHRQGVSYGYTF.

This clone occurred a few times. This chain joins TRBV13 and TRBJ2-3; perhaps TRBD1 as D (6 bases). CDR1 PRHDT and CDR2 FYEKMQ come from the germline V gene (reference sequence). V was cut by 5 bases and J by 3 bases, with 21 bases left in between. The CDR3 is made up of 17 amino acids. The DNA for the CDR3 is TGTGCCAGCAGCAAGACTCTACAGGGAAGATGGACAGATACGCAGTATTTT. Translated, it gives CASSKTLQGRWTDTQYF. Full variable domain (missing parts from reference TRBV13 and TRBJ2-3): AAGVIQSPRHLIKEKRETATLKCYPIPRHDTVYWYQQGPGQDPQFLISFYEKMQSDKGSIPDRFSAQQFSDYHSELNMSSLELGDSALYFCASSKTLQGRWTDTQYFGPGTRLTVL.

This chain joins TRBV10-2 and TRBJ1-1, with 9 bases matching TRBD1. The CDR3 is 16 amino acids. V dropped 7 bases and J dropped 5; count of bases not matched to a gene: 14. The germline gives CDR1 WSHSY, CDR2 SAAADI. The CDR3 DNA reads as TGCGCCAGCAAGGAGACAGGGGGGCTAGCTTGGACTGAAGCTTTCTTT. Protein: CASKETGGLAWTEAFF.

There are a few counts of this clone. The chain recombines TRBV9 with TRBJ1-1; D is unclear. The length of the CDR3 is 13 residues. V lost 5 bases and J lost 1, with 9 bases in between. Germline CDR1 is SGDLS and CDR2 is YYNGEE. In nucleotides, the CDR3 is TGTGCCAGCAGTGAGGCAGCGAACACTGAAGCTTTCTTT. Encoded protein: CASSEAANTEAFF. Complete variable domain (other parts from reference TRBV9 and TRBJ1-1): DSGVTQTPKHLITATGQRVTLRCSPRSGDLSVYWYQQSLDQGLQFLIQYYNGEERAKGNILERFSAQQFPDLHSELNLSSLELGDSALYFCASSEAANTEAFFGQGTRLTVV.

This clone was seen a few times. V and J are TRBV5-1 and TRBJ2-3, with no clear D. This CDR3 is built from 13 residues. Trimming shortened V by 3 bases and J by 0 bases, and 5 bases separated the two germline ends. Germline loops: CDR1 SGHRS, CDR2 YFSETQ. The CDR3 nucleotides read TGCGCCAGCAGCTCTACTAGCACAGATACGCAGTATTTT. It translates to CASSSTSTDTQYF.

This rearrangement joins TRBV2 to TRBJ1-1; tentative D call: TRBD1 (5 bases). Germline CDR1 and CDR2: SNHLY and FYNNEI. Between the trimmed V and J ends, which lost 8 bases and 1 base, there was a span of 14 bases. The CDR3 extends over 14 amino acids. Written as DNA, the CDR3 is TGTGCCAGCGTAAGGGGCGAGGAGAACACTGAAGCTTTCTTT. This codes for CASVRGEENTEAFF.

V and J are TRBV27 and TRBJ2-3, with unresolved D. CDR1 and CDR2 (germline): MNHEY, SMNVEV (reference sequence). CDR3 size: 15 residues. V was pared by 5 bases and J by 9 bases, with 21 bases between. The CDR3 DNA sequence: TGTGCCAGCAGTACTAAACACGCGCGTAGTGACACGCAGTATTTT. Translating gives CASSTKHARSDTQYF.

CDR3 in DNA: TGCGCCAGCAGGCAACAGGGCCTTCAGGGGACCCAGTACTTC. Its protein product is CASRQQGLQGTQYF. V gene TRBV4-1 combines with J gene TRBJ2-5; D may be TRBD1 (6 bases). Trimming left V 6 bases short and J 7 bases short, with 18 bases between. There are 14 residues in the CDR3. Germline CDR1 is MGHRA and CDR2 is YSYEKL.

This clone turned up a few times. The gene calls are TRBV2 and TRBJ1-1, with unresolved D. Germline loops: CDR1 SNHLY, CDR2 FYNNEI. Trimming shortened V by 4 bases and J by 5 bases, and 17 bases separated the two germline ends. This CDR3 contains 15 residues. Here the CDR3 reads CASSARMGGVTEAFF. The CDR3 region has the DNA TGTGCCAGCAGTGCTCGAATGGGAGGAGTGACTGAAGCTTTCTTT.

This chain joins TRBV7-9 and TRBJ2-7; 8 bases align to TRBD1. Trimming removed 3 bases from V and 1 base from J; junction bases left unmatched: 5. Germline V gives CDR1 SEHNR, CDR2 FQNEAQ (reference sequence). CDR3 size: 15 residues. The CDR3 loop is CASSFRQGRSYEQYF. The CDR3, as DNA: TGTGCCAGCAGCTTCCGACAGGGGAGATCCTACGAGCAGTACTTC.

The chain has TRBV13 and TRBJ1-1; D is undetermined. CDR3 length: 13 residues. In germline, CDR1 is PRHDT, CDR2 FYEKMQ (reference sequence). Trimming cost V 5 bases and J 3 bases, with 10 bases left between them. The CDR3 loop reads CASSVSGYTEAFF. The CDR3 nucleotides are TGTGCCAGCAGCGTCTCCGGGTACACTGAAGCTTTCTTT.

On this clone: An end of the junction differs from the germline gene, which may be a read error. This chain joins TRBV7-9 and TRBJ2-1, with 7 nucleotides matching TRBD2. Germline values: CDR1 SEHNR, CDR2 FQNEAQ (reference sequence). This CDR3 contains 18 residues. DNA for the CDR3: TGTTCCAGCAGCAAAAGAGGGCCCGGGGGGTATGCCCACAATGAGCAGTTCTTC. It is translated as CSSSKRGPGGYAHNEQFF.

The chain combines TRBV6-5 with TRBJ1-2, with no clear D. V lost 9 bases and J lost 5, with 13 bases in between. Germline V gene lookup returns CDR1 MNHEY and CDR2 SVGAGI. The CDR3 length is 12 residues. CDR3 region: CASREAFYGYTF. DNA for the CDR3: TGTGCCAGTAGAGAGGCTTTTTATGGCTACACCTTC.

This chain uses TRBV28 with TRBJ2-5; 7 bases agree with TRBD1. Germline V gene sequence: CDR1 MDHEN, CDR2 SYDVKM. The J segment lost 4 bases and the V segment lost 5 bases, leaving 10 bases of the junction unmatched. The CDR3 is 15 residues long. CDR3 nucleotides: TGTGCCAGCAGTGGAGCTGGGACAGCCGCAGAGACCCAGTACTTC. It is translated as CASSGAGTAAETQYF. The whole variable domain, filled in from reference TRBV28 and TRBJ2-5, reads DVKVTQSSRYLVKRTGEKVFLECVQDMDHENMFWYRQDPGLGLRLIYFSYDVKMKEKGDIPEGYSVSREKKERFSLILESASTNQTSMYLCASSGAGTAAETQYFGPGTRLLVL.

This clone was detected only a few times. The genes are TRBV11-2 and TRBJ1-4; 9 bases map to TRBD1. The V and J ends lost 4 bases and 3 bases, in that order; junction bases with no gene match: 0. Per germline, CDR1 SGHAT and CDR2 FQNNGV. The CDR3 is 14 amino acids. The CDR3 region is CASSWDRANEKLFF. Written as DNA, the CDR3 is TGTGCCAGCAGCTGGGACAGGGCTAATGAAAAACTGTTTTTT.

The chain combines TRBV29-1 with TRBJ1-1; TRBD1 matches at 10 bases. J lost 0 bases, V lost 7 bases, and 5 bases had no gene match. Germline CDR1 SQVTM, CDR2 ANQGSEA. The CDR3 covers 14 residues. The CDR3 DNA sequence: TGCAGCGCTGACAGGGGGCTCATGAACACTGAAGCTTTCTTT. Translated: CSADRGLMNTEAFF.

This chain uses TRBV18 with TRBJ2-2, with 7 bases aligning to TRBD2. J gave up 1 base and V 4 bases, and 3 bases lay outside the gene matches. CDR1 KGHSH and CDR2 LQKENI come from the germline V gene. The CDR3 extends over 15 amino acids. In DNA form, the CDR3 reads TGTGCCAGCTCACGCGGCGGGGGGAACACCGGGGAGCTGTTTTTT. This translates into CASSRGGGNTGELFF.